This is a list of T cell receptor beta chains from one sample in a study of T cells in Graves' hyperthyroidism and ophthalmopathy. TCRdb redid the calling of the multiplex PCR reads with MiXCR, one entry per CDR3 protein. The data hold fewer than 800,000 distinct CDR3 sequences, with roughly 17% observed a single time. The material sequenced was blood. These TCRs come from a man between 18 and 35 years old with Graves' hyperthyroidism. CDR3s include the opening cysteine and the closing phenylalanine or tryptophan. The D gene is left open where the match is weak. Rows may omit the clone size; those that give it use once, few, many or a size class.

j_call: TRBJ2-2
v_call: TRBV7-3
clone_size: NA
d_call: NA
cdr3_nt: TGTGCCAGCAGCTACACCACCGGGGAGCTGTTTTTT
cdr3_aa: CASSYTTGELFF

j_call: TRBJ2-5
v_call: TRBV7-9
clone_size: NA
d_call: NA
cdr3_nt: TGTGCCAGCAGCCCCCGGGGCCTAGCGAACCAAGAGACCCAGTACTTC
cdr3_aa: CASSPRGLANQETQYF

j_call: TRBJ2-7
v_call: TRBV7-2
clone_size: many
d_call: NA
cdr3_nt: TGTGCCAGCAGCTTAGAGATTTCAGAGCACGAGCAGTACTTC
cdr3_aa: CASSLEISEHEQYF

j_call: TRBJ2-5
v_call: TRBV12-3/TRBV12-4
clone_size: many
d_call: TRBD2
cdr3_nt: TGTGCCAGCAGTTCGGGACTAGTAACAGAGACCCAGTACTTC
cdr3_aa: CASSSGLVTETQYF

j_call: TRBJ2-3
v_call: TRBV11-3
clone_size: NA
d_call: TRBD2
cdr3_nt: TGTGCCAGCAGCTTAGACGCGGGACTAGCGGGCGATACGCAGTATTTT
cdr3_aa: CASSLDAGLAGDTQYF

j_call: TRBJ1-5
v_call: TRBV19
clone_size: NA
d_call: NA
cdr3_nt: TGTGCCAGTAGTGGGAAGGGACGGAGCAATCAGCCCCAGCATTTT
cdr3_aa: CASSGKGRSNQPQHF

j_call: TRBJ2-5
v_call: TRBV20-1
clone_size: many
d_call: TRBD2
cdr3_nt: TGCAGTGCTGGTAGCGGGGGGAATGGAGAGACCCAGTACTTC
cdr3_aa: CSAGSGGNGETQYF

j_call: TRBJ1-2
v_call: TRBV5-1
clone_size: NA
d_call: NA
cdr3_nt: TGCGCCAGCAGCTTGGCCAGGACTGTCTATGGCTACACCTTC
cdr3_aa: CASSLARTVYGYTF

j_call: TRBJ2-7
v_call: TRBV7-3
clone_size: NA
d_call: TRBD2
cdr3_nt: TGTGCCAGCGGACTAGCGGGAGTCTCCGAGCAGTACTTC
cdr3_aa: CASGLAGVSEQYF

j_call: TRBJ2-3
v_call: TRBV12-5
clone_size: many
d_call: NA
cdr3_nt: TGTGCTAGTGGTTCCCTGGCGGTAGATACGCAGTATTTT
cdr3_aa: CASGSLAVDTQYF

j_call: TRBJ2-5
v_call: TRBV29-1
clone_size: few
d_call: NA
cdr3_nt: TGCAGCGTTGAAGGGGAAGTCCGGGTCGGTAGAGAGACCCAGTACTTC
cdr3_aa: CSVEGEVRVGRETQYF

j_call: TRBJ2-5
v_call: TRBV18
clone_size: many
d_call: NA
cdr3_nt: TGTGCCAGCTCACCGCTCGGCCAAGAGACCCAGTACTTC
cdr3_aa: CASSPLGQETQYF

j_call: TRBJ2-1
v_call: TRBV2
clone_size: many
d_call: TRBD2
cdr3_nt: TGTGCCAGCAGTGAACTAGCGGGAGCTGGTACGAATGAGCAGTTCTTC
cdr3_aa: CASSELAGAGTNEQFF

j_call: TRBJ2-2
v_call: TRBV7-9
clone_size: few
d_call: NA
cdr3_nt: TGTGCCAGCAGCCTACCCTGGGACACCAACACCGGGGAGCTGTTTTTT
cdr3_aa: CASSLPWDTNTGELFF

j_call: TRBJ2-6
v_call: TRBV28
clone_size: once
d_call: NA
cdr3_nt: TGTGCCAGCAGTCTGACGAGGGGGCTAGCGTATGGGGCCAACGTCCTGACTTTC
cdr3_aa: CASSLTRGLAYGANVLTF

j_call: TRBJ2-7
v_call: TRBV30
clone_size: many
d_call: NA
cdr3_nt: TGTGCCTGGACGGACAGCCTCTCCTACGAGCAGTACTTC
cdr3_aa: CAWTDSLSYEQYF

j_call: TRBJ2-3
v_call: TRBV11-2
clone_size: few
d_call: TRBD1
cdr3_nt: TGTGCCAGCAGCTTCCTGATTCGGGACAGGGGCACAGATACGCAGTATTTT
cdr3_aa: CASSFLIRDRGTDTQYF

j_call: TRBJ2-7
v_call: TRBV9
clone_size: NA
d_call: TRBD1
cdr3_nt: TGTGCCAGCAGCCCTCGGGACAGTACCTACGAGCAGTACTTC
cdr3_aa: CASSPRDSTYEQYF

j_call: TRBJ2-3
v_call: TRBV9
clone_size: NA
d_call: NA
cdr3_nt: TGTGCCAGCACCGTGGGGGAACTCACAGATACGCAGTATTTT
cdr3_aa: CASTVGELTDTQYF

j_call: TRBJ1-5
v_call: TRBV20-1
clone_size: many
d_call: NA
cdr3_nt: TGCAGTGCTAGAGAATCGAATCAGCCCCAGCATTTT
cdr3_aa: CSARESNQPQHF

j_call: TRBJ1-5
v_call: TRBV6-1
clone_size: few
d_call: TRBD1
cdr3_nt: TGTGCCAGCAGGAAAGACAGGGGGATCAATCAGCCCCAGCATTTT
cdr3_aa: CASRKDRGINQPQHF

j_call: TRBJ1-1
v_call: TRBV18
clone_size: NA
d_call: NA
cdr3_nt: TGTGCCAGCTCCCGCGATCTGGTCGAGGGGGAAGCTTTCTTT
cdr3_aa: CASSRDLVEGEAFF

j_call: TRBJ1-1
v_call: TRBV20-1
clone_size: NA
d_call: TRBD1
cdr3_nt: TGCAGTGCCCCACAGGGGAAAAGCACTGAAGCTTTCTTT
cdr3_aa: CSAPQGKSTEAFF

j_call: TRBJ2-7
v_call: TRBV28
clone_size: many
d_call: TRBD2
cdr3_nt: TGTGCCACCAGTGGGACTAGCGGGAGATACGAGCAGTACTTC
cdr3_aa: CATSGTSGRYEQYF

j_call: TRBJ2-1
v_call: TRBV7-9
clone_size: NA
d_call: NA
cdr3_nt: TGTGCCAGCAGCTTAGCACAGGGATTATACTATGAGCAGTTCTTC
cdr3_aa: CASSLAQGLYYEQFF

j_call: TRBJ2-7
v_call: TRBV20-1
clone_size: few
d_call: NA
cdr3_nt: TGCAGTGCGGCCCGGGGCCCCTACCGGGAGCAGTACTTC
cdr3_aa: CSAARGPYREQYF

j_call: TRBJ2-1
v_call: TRBV10-3
clone_size: many
d_call: TRBD2
cdr3_nt: TGTGCCATCAGGCAGACTAGCGGCTCCTACAATGAGCAGTTCTTC
cdr3_aa: CAIRQTSGSYNEQFF

j_call: TRBJ1-2
v_call: TRBV28
clone_size: many
d_call: NA
cdr3_nt: TGTGCCAGCAGTTTAAGTAACTATGGCTACACCTTC
cdr3_aa: CASSLSNYGYTF

j_call: TRBJ1-4
v_call: TRBV11-3
clone_size: NA
d_call: NA
cdr3_nt: TGTGCCAGCAGCTTAAGTCCAAATGAAAAACTGTTTTTT
cdr3_aa: CASSLSPNEKLFF

j_call: TRBJ2-7
v_call: TRBV27
clone_size: many
d_call: TRBD2
cdr3_nt: TGTGCCAGCAGTTTCGGACTAGCGGACCGCTACGAGCAGTACTTC
cdr3_aa: CASSFGLADRYEQYF

j_call: TRBJ2-3
v_call: TRBV6-1
clone_size: NA
d_call: NA
cdr3_nt: TGTGCCAGCAGAATTTCAGATACGCAGTATTTT
cdr3_aa: CASRISDTQYF

j_call: TRBJ2-5
v_call: TRBV20-1
clone_size: many
d_call: TRBD2
cdr3_nt: TGCAGTGCTAGAGTACCTTCTAGCGGGACTGAGACCCAGTACTTC
cdr3_aa: CSARVPSSGTETQYF

j_call: TRBJ1-5
v_call: TRBV19
clone_size: NA
d_call: NA
cdr3_nt: TGTGCCAGTAGTGTGCAGGTAAACCCATGGGGAACATATCAGCCCCAGCATTTT
cdr3_aa: CASSVQVNPWGTYQPQHF

j_call: TRBJ1-6
v_call: TRBV12-3/TRBV12-4
clone_size: NA
d_call: NA
cdr3_nt: TGTGCCAGCAGCATCCGGGGTGGGAATTCACCCCTCCACTTT
cdr3_aa: CASSIRGGNSPLHF

j_call: TRBJ1-2
v_call: TRBV7-2
clone_size: few
d_call: NA
cdr3_nt: TGTGCCAGCAGCTTAGTCGGCGGGGCGGAGGATGGCTACACCTTC
cdr3_aa: CASSLVGGAEDGYTF

j_call: TRBJ2-1
v_call: TRBV11-3
clone_size: once
d_call: NA
cdr3_nt: TGTGCCAGCAGCTTATTCAGGGTTGATGAGCAGTTCTTC
cdr3_aa: CASSLFRVDEQFF

j_call: TRBJ2-2
v_call: TRBV2
clone_size: few
d_call: TRBD1
cdr3_nt: TGTGCCAGCACTAGAGACAGGGGAAACACCGGGGAGCTGTTTTTT
cdr3_aa: CASTRDRGNTGELFF

j_call: TRBJ2-1
v_call: TRBV10-3
clone_size: few
d_call: TRBD1
cdr3_nt: TGTGCCATCAGTCAGACAGGGTCCTACAATGAGCAGTTCTTC
cdr3_aa: CAISQTGSYNEQFF

j_call: TRBJ2-1
v_call: TRBV4-1
clone_size: NA
d_call: TRBD2
cdr3_nt: TGCGCCAGCAGCCAAGATCGTCTAGCGGGAACGTACAATGAGCAGTTCTTC
cdr3_aa: CASSQDRLAGTYNEQFF

j_call: TRBJ2-5
v_call: TRBV5-1
clone_size: NA
d_call: TRBD2
cdr3_nt: TGCGCCAGCAGCAGGCGGGAGGGCTTCTTCCAGACCCAGTACTTC
cdr3_aa: CASSRREGFFQTQYF

j_call: TRBJ2-1
v_call: TRBV5-1
clone_size: few
d_call: NA
cdr3_nt: TGCGCCAGCAGCTTGGTGGCTATGGGCGGAGCCAGCTACAATGAGCAGTTCTTC
cdr3_aa: CASSLVAMGGASYNEQFF

j_call: TRBJ2-7
v_call: TRBV28
clone_size: many
d_call: TRBD1
cdr3_nt: TGTGCCAGCAGCGTAAAAGGGATAGACAGGGCCTACGAGCAGTACTTC
cdr3_aa: CASSVKGIDRAYEQYF

j_call: TRBJ2-2
v_call: TRBV24-1
clone_size: NA
d_call: TRBD1
cdr3_nt: TGTGCCACCAGCAGGTCCGGGACAGGGGGCCCTGACGGCACCGGGGAGCTGTTTTTT
cdr3_aa: CATSRSGTGGPDGTGELFF

j_call: TRBJ2-3
v_call: TRBV24-1
clone_size: NA
d_call: NA
cdr3_nt: TGTGCCACCAGTGATTCCCGAACGGTCACAGATACGCAGTATTTT
cdr3_aa: CATSDSRTVTDTQYF

j_call: TRBJ2-7
v_call: TRBV20-1
clone_size: many
d_call: NA
cdr3_nt: TGCAGTGCTACTGGAGGAGTCACTGACGACGAGCAGTACTTC
cdr3_aa: CSATGGVTDDEQYF

j_call: TRBJ2-1
v_call: TRBV7-9
clone_size: NA
d_call: NA
cdr3_nt: TGTGCCAGCAGTCCCAGAAGGAACAATGAGCAGTTCTTC
cdr3_aa: CASSPRRNNEQFF

j_call: TRBJ2-5
v_call: TRBV11-3
clone_size: few
d_call: NA
cdr3_nt: TGTGCCAGCAGCGAAACTCGCTCGGTTGTCATTGAGACCCAGTACTTC
cdr3_aa: CASSETRSVVIETQYF

j_call: TRBJ1-2
v_call: TRBV6-1
clone_size: many
d_call: NA
cdr3_nt: TGTGCCAGCAGTGAAGGTTCGGCCCTATCTGGCTATGGCTACACCTTC
cdr3_aa: CASSEGSALSGYGYTF

j_call: TRBJ1-5
v_call: TRBV10-3
clone_size: NA
d_call: TRBD1
cdr3_nt: TGTGCCATCACCGCGGGACAGGGGCAGCCCCAGCATTTT
cdr3_aa: CAITAGQGQPQHF

j_call: TRBJ2-2
v_call: TRBV25-1
clone_size: NA
d_call: NA
cdr3_nt: TGTGCCAGCTCCGGTGACTGGAGGGCCGGCGGGGAGCTGTTTTTT
cdr3_aa: CASSGDWRAGGELFF

j_call: TRBJ2-7
v_call: TRBV19
clone_size: NA
d_call: TRBD2
cdr3_nt: TGTGCCAGTAGTCCCCCCGGACTAGCGGCTATGAACGAGCAGTACTTC
cdr3_aa: CASSPPGLAAMNEQYF

j_call: TRBJ2-7
v_call: TRBV2
clone_size: many
d_call: NA
cdr3_nt: TGTGCCAGCAGCCCCGCCCGTCTAGTGACCCTTTTGGAGCAGTACTTC
cdr3_aa: CASSPARLVTLLEQYF

j_call: TRBJ1-4
v_call: TRBV5-5
clone_size: NA
d_call: NA
cdr3_nt: TGTGCCAGCAGCTTGATGGGGTTGTCTAATGAAAAACTGTTTTTT
cdr3_aa: CASSLMGLSNEKLFF

j_call: TRBJ1-4
v_call: TRBV30
clone_size: NA
d_call: TRBD1
cdr3_nt: TGTGCCTGGAGTATTCTGGACAGGATTAATGAAAAACTGTTTTTT
cdr3_aa: CAWSILDRINEKLFF

j_call: TRBJ1-2
v_call: TRBV15
clone_size: NA
d_call: TRBD1
cdr3_nt: TGTGCCACCAGCAGGGAGCTCGGGACAGGGGTTGGCTACACCTTC
cdr3_aa: CATSRELGTGVGYTF